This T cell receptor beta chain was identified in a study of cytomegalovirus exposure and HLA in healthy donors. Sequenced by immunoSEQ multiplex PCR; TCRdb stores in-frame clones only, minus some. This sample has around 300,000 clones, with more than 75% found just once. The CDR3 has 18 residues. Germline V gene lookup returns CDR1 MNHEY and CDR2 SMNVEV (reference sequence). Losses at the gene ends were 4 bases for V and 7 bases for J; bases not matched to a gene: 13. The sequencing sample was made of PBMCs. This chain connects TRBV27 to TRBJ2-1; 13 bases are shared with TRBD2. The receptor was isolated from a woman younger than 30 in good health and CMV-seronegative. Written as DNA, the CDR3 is TGTGCCAGCAGTTCAAGGACTAGCGGGAGTTTGGCGCGGAATGAGCAGTTCTTC. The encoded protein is CASSSRTSGSLARNEQFF.